These 14 T cell receptor beta chains originate from one sample sequenced in a study of shared clonotypes between healthy human individuals. Assay used: immunoSEQ multiplex PCR; TCRdb lists only in-frame clones, some missing. The sample includes fewer than 3 million clones, about nine tenths of them seen just once. Sequenced material: naive CD4+ T cells from PBMCs. As for subset: CD45RA+ positively selected. Source of these receptors: a man younger than 35 in good health. Some clones in this sample may be carry-over from other donors' samples.

V gene TRBV7-9 combines with J gene TRBJ2-4; perhaps D is TRBD1 or TRBD2 (5 bases each). Germline V gene sequence: CDR1 SEHNR, CDR2 FQNEAQ (reference sequence). The CDR3 runs 14 residues. With 5 bases removed from V and 9 bases from J, the gap between germline ends came to 17 bases. The CDR3 is CASSLTGDPGIQYF. The CDR3 coding sequence is TGTGCCAGCAGCCTCACCGGGGACCCTGGCATTCAGTACTTC.

The CDR3 DNA follows: TGTGCCAGCAGTTTATGGGGGGCAGGGAGCTCTGGGGCCAACGTCCTGACTTTC. It codes for CASSLWGAGSSGANVLTF. This rearrangement joins TRBV28 to TRBJ2-6; tentative D call: TRBD1 (6 bases). CDR1 is MDHEN, CDR2 SYDVKM, per germline. V lost 0 bases and J 0 bases, leaving 12 bases between the germline ends. CDR3 length equals 18 residues. Full variable domain (outside the CDR3, taken from reference TRBV28 and TRBJ2-6): DVKVTQSSRYLVKRTGEKVFLECVQDMDHENMFWYRQDPGLGLRLIYFSYDVKMKEKGDIPEGYSVSREKKERFSLILESASTNQTSMYLCASSLWGAGSSGANVLTFGAGSRLTVL.

The V gene is TRBV4-1, the J gene TRBJ1-5; 9 bases are a match to TRBD1. Germline CDR1 reads MGHRA; CDR2 reads YSYEKL. This CDR3 comprises 19 residues. With V trimmed by 4 bases and J by 4 bases, 17 bases remained unmatched. The CDR3 nucleotides read TGCGCCAGCAGCCGCATTGGGGCCGGGACAGGGAATCCTAATCAGCCCCAGCATTTT. It is translated as CASSRIGAGTGNPNQPQHF.

The gene calls are TRBV18 and TRBJ2-1; 10 bases fit TRBD2. The CDR3 extends over 15 amino acids. The germline V gene encodes CDR1 KGHSH and CDR2 LQKENI. After removal of 6 bases from V and 9 bases from J, the junction contained 11 bases not matched to a gene. CDR3 in DNA: TGTGCCAGCTCCCCCTCCCTAGCGGGAGCTTTTGAGCAGTTCTTC. Translation: CASSPSLAGAFEQFF.

The V call is TRBV2, the J call TRBJ2-5; TRBD2 matches 7 bases. The CDR3 length is 12 residues. Germline V gene lookup returns CDR1 SNHLY and CDR2 FYNNEI. V trimming: 5 bases; J trimming: 7 bases; junction bases outside the gene matches: 4. The CDR3 nucleotides read TGTGCCAGCAGTAGCGGGGAAGGGACCCAGTACTTC. Amino acids: CASSSGEGTQYF.

This clone showed up just once. The sample holds other DNA sequences that translate to the same CDR3. The chain is built from TRBV28 and TRBJ2-7, with TRBD1 identical over 7 bases. The CDR3 spans 16 residues. The J segment lost 0 bases and the V segment lost 0 bases, leaving 5 bases of the junction unmatched. In germline, CDR1 is MDHEN, CDR2 SYDVKM. DNA for the CDR3: TGTGCCAGCAGTTTATGGGCAGGGGGTAGCTCCTACGAGCAGTACTTC. Its protein product is CASSLWAGGSSYEQYF.

Notes on this clone: The sample contains more than one DNA sequence encoding this CDR3. J is TRBJ1-5 and V is TRBV6-5; 9 bases match TRBD1. CDR3 length: 15 amino acids. Germline V CDR1 and CDR2: MNHEY, SVGAGI. V trimming: 0 bases; J trimming: 4 bases; junction bases outside the gene matches: 1. CDR3 in DNA: TGTGCCAGCAGTTACTCGGGGACAGGGAATCAGCCCCAGCATTTT. This encodes CASSYSGTGNQPQHF.

This rearrangement joins TRBV13 to TRBJ1-1; no clear D. Germline V CDR1 and CDR2: PRHDT, FYEKMQ (reference sequence). The V gene lost 5 bases and the J gene lost 2 bases, with 12 bases spanning the gap. CDR3 length: 14 amino acids. This chain's CDR3 is CASSRLRVNTEAFF. In DNA form, the CDR3 reads TGTGCCAGCAGCCGCCTTAGGGTTAACACTGAAGCTTTCTTT.

The V gene is TRBV7-8, the J gene TRBJ1-2; 7 bases agree with TRBD1. J was trimmed by 4 bases and V by 5 bases; bases with no gene match: 4. There are 13 residues in the CDR3. Per the germline V gene, CDR1 is SGHVS and CDR2 is FQNEAQ. CDR3 residues: CASSLGTAYGYTF. The CDR3, as DNA: TGTGCCAGCAGCCTGGGGACAGCCTATGGCTACACCTTC.

The chain recombines TRBV28 with TRBJ2-5; D may be TRBD1 (6 bases). There are 14 residues in the CDR3. V dropped 5 bases and J dropped 3 bases, with 13 bases sitting between them. Looked up from germline, CDR1 is MDHEN and CDR2 is SYDVKM. In nucleotides, the CDR3 is TGTGCCAGCAGTCCACAAGCAGGGGAAGAGACCCAGTACTTC. Amino acid sequence: CASSPQAGEETQYF.

The chain has TRBV5-1 and TRBJ2-1; 13 nucleotides align to TRBD2. After removal of 0 bases from V and 7 bases from J, the junction contained 7 bases not matched to a gene. Germline V gene lookup returns CDR1 SGHRS and CDR2 YFSETQ. This CDR3 is built from 17 residues. The chain's CDR3 is CASSLAGTSGIMNEQFF. The DNA of the CDR3 is TGCGCCAGCAGCTTGGCCGGGACTAGCGGGATTATGAATGAGCAGTTCTTC.

Turning to this clone: Within the sample, other DNA sequences also encode this same CDR3. The chain uses TRBV18 and TRBJ2-5, with no clear D. V lost 1 base and J lost 4, with 4 bases in between. The CDR3 runs to 12 residues. From germline, CDR1 is KGHSH and CDR2 LQKENI. The CDR3 loop is CASSPQRETQYF. DNA for the CDR3: TGTGCCAGCTCACCACAAAGAGAGACCCAGTACTTC.

This chain links TRBV29-1 with TRBJ2-4; 7 nucleotides align to TRBD1. Germline assignment: CDR1 SQVTM and CDR2 ANQGSEA. V dropped 4 bases and J dropped 5; count of bases not matched to a gene: 5. The length of the CDR3 is 13 residues. The CDR3 sequence is CSVGGTAQNIQYF. The CDR3 DNA is TGCAGCGTTGGAGGGACAGCTCAAAACATTCAGTACTTC.

The sample holds one count of this clone. The gene calls are TRBV4-2 and TRBJ2-1, with 12 bases matching TRBD2. Looked up from germline, CDR1 is LGHNA and CDR2 is YNFKEQ. This CDR3 contains 17 residues. V dropped 2 bases and J dropped 7; count of bases not matched to a gene: 9. The CDR3 loop is CASSQQTSGSYYNEQFF. The CDR3 DNA reads as TGTGCCAGCAGCCAACAGACTAGCGGGAGCTATTATAATGAGCAGTTCTTC.